This TCR beta chain stems from a study of blood T cell repertoires in COVID-19. CDR3 length: 17 amino acids. V shed 0 bases and J 4 bases; nucleotides not matched to a gene: 8. CDR1 and CDR2 (germline): MGHRA, YSYEKL. In this sample, this clone turned up a few times. Participant age was roughly 18 to 95 years, and participants resided in 20 to 30 US areas. Cohort allocation depended upon clinical history that participants reported. Profiling relied on immunoSEQ multiplex PCR, and the TCRdb table lists in-frame clones only, not all of them. The sample lists 350,000 to 450,000 clones, approximately 91% occurring once.

The sequencing input was PBMCs or T cells enriched from blood (not recorded which). The rearrangement uses TRBV4-1 and TRBJ1-4, with 7 bases fitting TRBD1. The clonotype originates from a young woman who had been exposed to COVID-19. The CDR3 region has the DNA TGCGCCAGCAGCCAAGAAGGGACAGATATCCTTAATGAAAAACTGTTTTTT. Amino acid sequence: CASSQEGTDILNEKLFF.